This T cell receptor (beta chain) comes out of a study of cytomegalovirus exposure and HLA in healthy donors. The CDR3 extends over 14 amino acids. From germline, CDR1 is SGHRS and CDR2 YFSETQ. V was pared by 2 bases and J by 6 bases, with 7 bases of the junction left unmatched. On this clone: Antigen: not known.

Study-wide points: That first-cohort TCR clusters tended to co-occur in the 90 to 150 validation repertoires was found in a later analysis. Reportedly, diagnosis of cytomegalovirus status by the classifier showed high specificity and sensitivity. Altogether, 160 or so TCR beta chains were recorded as cytomegalovirus-associated.

Assay: immunoSEQ multiplex PCR; the TCRdb copy retains only in-frame clones and omits some. The table lists under 400,000 clones, more than 80% of them singletons. The V gene is TRBV5-1, the J gene TRBJ1-2, with 7 bases that match TRBD1. The source material was PBMCs. This receptor was obtained from a young woman in good health and CMV-seronegative. CDR3 bases: TGCGCCAGCAGCTTCTACAGGGGTTCGGATGGCTACACCTTC. Protein product: CASSFYRGSDGYTF.